The present entry profiles one T cell receptor (beta chain) with its context. These data are taken from a study of graft-versus-host responses after intestinal transplantation. V lost 1 base, J lost 4 bases, and 10 bases lay in between. Looked up from germline, CDR1 is MGHRA and CDR2 is YSYEKL. The CDR3 is made up of 14 amino acids. Using immunoSEQ multiplex PCR, the repertoire was profiled, and TCRdb retains in-frame clones only, with some absent. The table lists around 20,000 clones, under 50% of them singletons. The chain couples TRBV4-1 to TRBJ1-2; D remains ambiguous. The sequence was collected from a human patient who received an intestinal transplant. Sequences were derived from alloreactive CD4+ T cells from a mixed lymphocyte reaction culture, sampled before intestinal transplant. Subset of the sample: CFSE-low proliferating T cells sorted from roughly six-day pre-transplant mixed lymphocyte reaction (GvH or HvG direction). This chain's CDR3 is CASSQGSAGYGYTF. The CDR3 nucleotides read TGCGCCAGCAGCCAAGGTTCGGCAGGCTATGGCTACACCTTC.